Included here is one T cell receptor (beta chain) sequence, with context. The antigen is undetermined. It was template switching that added a universal primer site, and there were unique molecular identifiers on the cDNA. TCRdb processed the 5' RACE reads anew with MiXCR; each CDR3 protein has one entry. The profile shows roughly 540,000 distinct CDR3 sequences, 20% to 25% of them singletons. This entry is derived from a study of identical twins. Regarding the study as a whole: Insertions were fewer in abundant cord blood beta clonotypes, whereas memory repertoires showed none of this pattern.

Another study also made use of these data, one on T cells expressing NK-cell markers. That work adds: Leadership of the CD3+CD56-NKG2C+ fraction also belonged to these clonotypes in four donors.

The receptor was derived from a woman younger than 30 in good health. Sequencing used CD4+ T cells sorted from blood.

The CDR3 here is CSARDVAGDYKKADTQYF. CDR3 bases: TGCAGTGCTAGAGATGTGGCGGGAGACTACAAAAAGGCAGATACGCAGTATTTT. The gene calls are TRBV20-1 and TRBJ2-3; 7 positions agree with TRBD2. Looked up from germline, CDR1 is DFQATT and CDR2 is SNEGSKA (reference sequence). Losses at the gene ends were 0 bases for V and 4 bases for J; bases not matched to a gene: 16. The CDR3 consists of 18 residues.